This T cell receptor beta chain was sequenced during a study of blood T cell repertoires in COVID-19. Study-wide background: Italy, Spain and the United States were the sources of the convalescent and acute COVID-19 samples. Sources were T cells, B-cell-depleted T cells, or PBMCs; the material itself was cDNA or gDNA.

The CDR3 loop spans 13 amino acids. The V end was cut by 2 bases, the J end by 7 bases, with 10 bases between. Germline assignment: CDR1 SGHTS and CDR2 YDEGEE. Under the authors' procedure: The assay estimated nucleated cells by amplifying reference gene primers. Assay: immunoSEQ multiplex PCR; the TCRdb copy retains only in-frame clones and omits some. The D gene and trimming were derived from the DNA, and the V and J assignments and clone size from that table. The sample holds approximately 120,000 clones, almost 85% seen once. The source of this sequence is a human donor in a cohort sampled during active COVID-19. Sequencing used peripheral blood. The V and J genes are TRBV5-8 and TRBJ2-1; weak D call: TRBD1 (6 bases). This chain's CDR3 is CASSLTGRNEQFF. CDR3 DNA sequence: TGTGCCAGCAGCTTAACAGGGCGGAATGAGCAGTTCTTC.